This T cell receptor beta chain emerged from a study of T cells in Graves' hyperthyroidism and ophthalmopathy. Findings of the study overall: The model identified upcoming ophthalmopathy a median approximately six months ahead of onset.

What was amplified from RNA transcripts were TCR beta CDR3 regions. A first-round RT-PCR of the TCR CDR3 used the HTBI primer set. TCRdb redid the calling of the multiplex PCR reads with MiXCR, one entry per CDR3 protein. This sample has around 660,000 distinct CDR3 sequences, with over 40% found just once. The V gene's germline CDR1 is WSHSY and CDR2 SAAADI. CDR3 length equals 14 residues. To note about this clonotype: As yet, its antigen is unknown. One end of the junction fails to match germline, which may point to a read error.

Those patients with uncontrolled infection, other autoimmune disease, pregnancy or lactation were excluded. The receptor was derived from an adult man with Graves' disease, either hyperthyroidism or ophthalmopathy (not recorded which). The gene calls are TRBV10-2 and TRBJ1-4, with a tentative D call TRBD1 (5 bases). Input material: peripheral blood or thyroid tissue (not recorded which). The CDR3, as DNA: TGCGCCAGCAGTGACGGGACGGTTAATGAAAAACTGCTTTTT. Protein product: CASSDGTVNEKLLF.